This entry describes one TCR beta chain. The sample comes from a study of shared clonotypes between healthy human individuals. Study overall: Per donor, three plates held CD4 naive cells, three held CD4 memory, two held CD8 naive and one held CD8 memory.

This CDR3 region has 13 residues. V dropped 4 bases and J dropped 5 bases, with 11 bases sitting between them. From germline, CDR1 is SEHNR and CDR2 FQNEAQ (reference sequence). Sequenced by immunoSEQ multiplex PCR; TCRdb stores in-frame clones only, minus some. The table lists about a million clones, 70% to 85% of them singletons. The rearrangement links TRBV7-9 to TRBJ2-5, with D uncertain. This TCR was recovered from a man younger than 35 in good health. Some clones in this sample may be carry-over from other donors' samples. Sequencing input: memory CD4+ T cells from PBMCs. Subset denoted: CD45RA-negative fraction. CDR3 sequence: CASSSDGWETQYF. The CDR3 bases are TGTGCCAGCAGCTCGGACGGATGGGAGACCCAGTACTTC.